Described below is a single T cell receptor (beta chain) sequence and its context. This sample was taken from a study of blood T cell repertoires in COVID-19. The junction had 5 bases not matched to a gene; V was cut back by 7 bases and J by 4 bases. The germline gives CDR1 MNHEY, CDR2 SVGAGI. There are 13 residues in the CDR3. This table comes from immunoSEQ multiplex PCR, and its TCRdb copy is limited to in-frame clones, with some not included. The table has under 90,000 clones, nearly 90% seen once; the top ten hold around 2.5%. The chain recombines TRBV6-5 with TRBJ1-2, with 8 bases matching TRBD1. Sequencing used peripheral blood. The receptor was isolated from a man aged 70-80 years with active or convalescent COVID-19. In nucleotides, the CDR3 is TGTGCCAGCATCCTTACAGGGGGCTATGGCTACACCTTC. It codes for CASILTGGYGYTF.